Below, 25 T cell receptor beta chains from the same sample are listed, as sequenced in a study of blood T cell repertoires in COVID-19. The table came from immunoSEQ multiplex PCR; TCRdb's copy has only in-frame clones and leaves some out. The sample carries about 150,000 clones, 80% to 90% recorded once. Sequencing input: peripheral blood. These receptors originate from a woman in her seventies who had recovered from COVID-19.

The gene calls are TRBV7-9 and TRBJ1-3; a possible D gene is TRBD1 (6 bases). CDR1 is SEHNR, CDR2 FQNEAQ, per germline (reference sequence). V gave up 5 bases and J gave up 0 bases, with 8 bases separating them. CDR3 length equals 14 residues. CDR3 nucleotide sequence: TGTGCCAGCAGCATGACAGGCTCTGGAAACACCATATATTTT. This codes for CASSMTGSGNTIYF.

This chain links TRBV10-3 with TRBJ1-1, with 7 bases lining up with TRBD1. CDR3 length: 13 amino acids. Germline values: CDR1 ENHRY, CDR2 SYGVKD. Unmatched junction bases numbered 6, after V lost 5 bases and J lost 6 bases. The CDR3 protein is CAISPTGVAEAFF. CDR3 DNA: TGTGCCATCAGTCCCACAGGGGTGGCTGAAGCTTTCTTT.

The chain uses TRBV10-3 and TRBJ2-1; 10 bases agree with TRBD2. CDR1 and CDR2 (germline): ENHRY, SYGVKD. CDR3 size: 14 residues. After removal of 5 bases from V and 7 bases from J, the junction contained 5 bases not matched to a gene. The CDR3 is CAISTSGAKNEQFF. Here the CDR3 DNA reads TGTGCCATCAGTACTAGCGGGGCGAAGAATGAGCAGTTCTTC.

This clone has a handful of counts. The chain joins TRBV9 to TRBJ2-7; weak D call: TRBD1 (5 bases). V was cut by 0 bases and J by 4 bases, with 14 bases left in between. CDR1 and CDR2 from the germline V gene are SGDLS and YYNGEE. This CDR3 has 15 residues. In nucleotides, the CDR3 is TGTGCCAGCAGCGTAGTCTCAGGGTTGCTGTACGAGCAGTACTTC. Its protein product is CASSVVSGLLYEQYF.

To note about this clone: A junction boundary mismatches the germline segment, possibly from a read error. The CDR3 nucleotides read TGTGCCAGCAGTCCCAGGACTGGAATATCGGGTTTT. Translating it yields CASSPRTGISGF. The rearrangement joins TRBV2 to TRBJ2-3, with D possibly TRBD2 on 5 matching bases. Germline V lookup: CDR1 SNHLY, CDR2 FYNNEI. The CDR3 consists of 12 residues.

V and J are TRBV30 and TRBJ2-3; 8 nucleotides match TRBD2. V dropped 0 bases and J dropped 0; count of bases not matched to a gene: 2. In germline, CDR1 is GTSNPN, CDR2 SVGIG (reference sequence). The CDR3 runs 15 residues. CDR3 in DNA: TGTGCCTGGAGTGTTGCGGGGGGTAGCACAGATACGCAGTATTTT. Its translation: CAWSVAGGSTDTQYF. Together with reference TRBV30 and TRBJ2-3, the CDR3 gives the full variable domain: SQTIHQWPATLVQPVGSPLSLECTVEGTSNPNLYWYRQAAGRGLQLLFYSVGIGQISSEVPQNLSASRPQDRQFILSSKKLLLSDSGFYLCAWSVAGGSTDTQYFGPGTRLTVL.

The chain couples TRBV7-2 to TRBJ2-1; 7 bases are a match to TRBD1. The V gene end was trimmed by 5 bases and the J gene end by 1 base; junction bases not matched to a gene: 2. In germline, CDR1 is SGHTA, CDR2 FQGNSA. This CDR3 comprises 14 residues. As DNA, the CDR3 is TGTGCCAGCAGCCCCAGGGGGTCCTACAATGAGCAGTTCTTC. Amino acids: CASSPRGSYNEQFF.

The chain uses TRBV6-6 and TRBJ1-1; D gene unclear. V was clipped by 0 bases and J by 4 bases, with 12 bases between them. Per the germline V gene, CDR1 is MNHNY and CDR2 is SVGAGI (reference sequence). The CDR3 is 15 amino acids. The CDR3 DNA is TGTGCCAGCAGTTACTCCGGGGAGTGGGGCACTGAAGCTTTCTTT. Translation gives CASSYSGEWGTEAFF.

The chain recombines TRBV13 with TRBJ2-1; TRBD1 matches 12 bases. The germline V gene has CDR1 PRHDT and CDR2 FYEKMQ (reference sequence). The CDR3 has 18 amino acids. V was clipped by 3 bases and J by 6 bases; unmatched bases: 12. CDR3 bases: TGTGCCAGCAGCTTGTCCCGGGACAGGGGGCTGGCGACCAATGAGCAGTTCTTC. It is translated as CASSLSRDRGLATNEQFF.

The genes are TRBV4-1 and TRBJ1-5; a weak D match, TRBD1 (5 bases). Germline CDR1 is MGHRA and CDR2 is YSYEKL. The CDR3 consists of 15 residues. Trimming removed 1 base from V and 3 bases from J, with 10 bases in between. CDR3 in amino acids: CASSQVVGVNQPQHF. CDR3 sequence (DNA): TGCGCCAGCAGCCAAGTTGTAGGGGTCAATCAGCCCCAGCATTTT.

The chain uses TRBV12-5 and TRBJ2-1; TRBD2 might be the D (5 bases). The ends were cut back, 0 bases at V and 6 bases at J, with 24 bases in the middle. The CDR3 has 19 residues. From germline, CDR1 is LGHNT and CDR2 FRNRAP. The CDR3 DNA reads TGTGCTAGTGGTTTGGTACGGGGTGTCGGCGTCCCTTCGGCCAATGAGCAGTTCTTC. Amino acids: CASGLVRGVGVPSANEQFF.

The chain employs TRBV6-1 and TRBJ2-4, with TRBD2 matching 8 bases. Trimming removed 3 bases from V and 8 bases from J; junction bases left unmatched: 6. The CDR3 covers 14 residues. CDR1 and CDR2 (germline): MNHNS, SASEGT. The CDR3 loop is CASSETPGRDIQYF. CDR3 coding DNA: TGTGCCAGCAGTGAGACCCCCGGGAGGGACATTCAGTACTTC.

CDR3 sequence reads: CASSFGQAPNEQFF. The CDR3 DNA is TGTGCCAGCAGCTTCGGCCAGGCCCCCAATGAGCAGTTCTTC. The chain carries TRBV5-6 and TRBJ2-1; D is unclear. CDR3 length equals 14 residues. The germline gives CDR1 SGHDT, CDR2 YYEEEE. The germline V and J ends were trimmed by 2 bases and 6 bases, with 12 bases remaining between them.

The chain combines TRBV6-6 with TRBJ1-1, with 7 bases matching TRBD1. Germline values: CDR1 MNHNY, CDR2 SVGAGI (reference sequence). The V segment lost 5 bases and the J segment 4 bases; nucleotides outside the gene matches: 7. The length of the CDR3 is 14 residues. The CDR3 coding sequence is TGTGCCAGCAGTACCCCGGACAGGAGCACTGAAGCTTTCTTT. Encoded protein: CASSTPDRSTEAFF.

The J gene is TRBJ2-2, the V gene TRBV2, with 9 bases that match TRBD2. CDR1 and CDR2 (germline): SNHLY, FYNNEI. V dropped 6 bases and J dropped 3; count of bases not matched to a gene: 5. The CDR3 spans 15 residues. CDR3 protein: CASSRERGDTGELFF. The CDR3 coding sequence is TGTGCCAGCAGCCGCGAGCGGGGGGACACCGGGGAGCTGTTTTTT.

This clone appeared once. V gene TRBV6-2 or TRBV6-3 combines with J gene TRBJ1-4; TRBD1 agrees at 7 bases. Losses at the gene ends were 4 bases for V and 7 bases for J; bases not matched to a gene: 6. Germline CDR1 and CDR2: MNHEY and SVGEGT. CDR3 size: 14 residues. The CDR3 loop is CASSLYRGGEKLFF. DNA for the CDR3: TGTGCCAGCAGTTTGTACAGGGGCGGTGAAAAACTGTTTTTT.

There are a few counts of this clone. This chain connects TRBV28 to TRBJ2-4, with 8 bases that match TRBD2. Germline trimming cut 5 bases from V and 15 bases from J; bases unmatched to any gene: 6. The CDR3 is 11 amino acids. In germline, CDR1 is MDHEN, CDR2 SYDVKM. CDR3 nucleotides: TGTGCCAGCAGTACCCGGGGGGGGCCGTACTTC. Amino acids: CASSTRGGPYF.

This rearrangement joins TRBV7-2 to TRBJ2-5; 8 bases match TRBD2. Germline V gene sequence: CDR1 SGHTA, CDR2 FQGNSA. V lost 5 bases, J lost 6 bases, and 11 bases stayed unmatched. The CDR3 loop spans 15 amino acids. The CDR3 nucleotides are TGTGCCAGCAGCGCCAACGTAGCGGGAATTCAGACCCAGTACTTC. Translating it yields CASSANVAGIQTQYF.

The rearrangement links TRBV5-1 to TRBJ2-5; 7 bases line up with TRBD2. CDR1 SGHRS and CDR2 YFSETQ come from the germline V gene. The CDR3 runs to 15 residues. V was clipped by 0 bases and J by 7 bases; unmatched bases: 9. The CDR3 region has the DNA TGCGCCAGCAGCTTGGACGGGGAGGGGAGGAGGACCCAGTACTTC. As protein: CASSLDGEGRRTQYF.

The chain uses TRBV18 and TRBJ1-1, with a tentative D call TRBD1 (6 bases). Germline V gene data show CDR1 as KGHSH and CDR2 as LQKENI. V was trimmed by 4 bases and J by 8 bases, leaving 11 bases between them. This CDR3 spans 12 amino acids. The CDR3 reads CASSLHREEAFF. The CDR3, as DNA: TGTGCCAGCTCACTCCACAGGGAAGAAGCTTTCTTT.

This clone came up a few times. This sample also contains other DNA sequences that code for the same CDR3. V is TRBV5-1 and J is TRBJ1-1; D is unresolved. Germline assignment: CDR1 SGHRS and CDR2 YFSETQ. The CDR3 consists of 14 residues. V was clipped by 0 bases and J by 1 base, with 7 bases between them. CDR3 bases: TGCGCCAGCAGCTTGGGCGCAGGGAACACTGAAGCTTTCTTT. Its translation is CASSLGAGNTEAFF. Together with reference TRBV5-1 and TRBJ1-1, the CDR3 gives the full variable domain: KAGVTQTPRYLIKTRGQQVTLSCSPISGHRSVSWYQQTPGQGLQFLFEYFSETQRNKGNFPGRFSGRQFSNSRSEMNVSTLELGDSALYLCASSLGAGNTEAFFGQGTRLTVV.

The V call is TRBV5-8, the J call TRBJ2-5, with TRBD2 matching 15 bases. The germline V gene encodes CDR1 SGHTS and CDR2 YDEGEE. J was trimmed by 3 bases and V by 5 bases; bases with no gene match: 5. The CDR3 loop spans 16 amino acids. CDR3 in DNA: TGTGCCAGCAGAATCGGACTAGCGGGGGGGGAAGAGACCCAGTACTTC. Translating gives CASRIGLAGGEETQYF.

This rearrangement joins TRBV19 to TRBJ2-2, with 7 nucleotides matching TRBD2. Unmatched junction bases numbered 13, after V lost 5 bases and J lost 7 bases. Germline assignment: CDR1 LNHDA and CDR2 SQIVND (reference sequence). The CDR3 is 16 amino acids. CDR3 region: CASSATGPGRVGELFF. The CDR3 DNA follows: TGTGCCAGTAGTGCCACGGGTCCAGGGAGGGTCGGGGAGCTGTTTTTT.

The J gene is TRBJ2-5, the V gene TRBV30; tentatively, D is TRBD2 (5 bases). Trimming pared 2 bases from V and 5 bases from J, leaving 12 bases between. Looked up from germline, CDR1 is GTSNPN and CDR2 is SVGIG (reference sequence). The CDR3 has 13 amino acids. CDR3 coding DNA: TGTGCCTGGAGTTGGGCGGGTGGGGAGACCCAGTACTTC. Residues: CAWSWAGGETQYF.

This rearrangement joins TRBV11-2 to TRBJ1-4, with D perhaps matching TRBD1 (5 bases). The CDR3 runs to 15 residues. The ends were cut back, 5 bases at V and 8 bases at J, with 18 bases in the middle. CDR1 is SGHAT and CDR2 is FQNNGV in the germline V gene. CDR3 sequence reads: CASSLRRGLEEKLFF. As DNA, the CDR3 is TGTGCCAGCAGCCTCCGACGGGGGTTGGAAGAAAAACTGTTTTTT.